This T cell receptor beta chain was recorded in a study of vaccination effects on CD4 cells after COVID-19. Study-level points and caveats: Late post-vaccination samples showed marked contraction of infection- and vaccine-induced clones.

With respect to this clone: What it binds is not known.

CDR3 length: 14 amino acids. From germline, CDR1 is GTSNPN and CDR2 SVGIG (reference sequence). Unmatched junction bases numbered 6, after V lost 3 bases and J lost 4 bases. Before any sequencing was done, the ViraFEST assay used viral peptide pools to expand antigen-specific CD4+ T cells. Investigators separated out CD4+ T cells once around 9 days of culture had passed. Each vaccine recipient was nucleocapsid antibody negative and had no prior SARS-CoV-2 infection. The researchers cultured roughly 2.2 million PBMC per well with 8.5 to 10 IU/ml IL-2 and roughly 10 ug/ml peptides. Half the medium was swapped for IL-2 medium on days 3 and 7. The data were produced by immunoSEQ multiplex PCR, yet TCRdb's version contains in-frame clones alone and is incomplete. This sample has 20,000 to 25,000 clones, with almost 70% found just once.

The sequencing used CD4+ T cells from PBMCs cultured with HCoV-NL63 spike peptides, collected before COVID-19 vaccination. This receptor was taken from a human donor who received a COVID-19 vaccine. The V gene is TRBV30, the J gene TRBJ1-3; 7 nucleotides match TRBD1. Here the CDR3 reads CAWSPKGQGNTIYF. DNA of the CDR3: TGTGCCTGGAGCCCGAAGGGACAGGGAAACACCATATATTTT.